These T cell receptor beta chains were read from a single sample in a study of blood T cells in healthy people across ages. TCRdb re-derived calls from the 5' RACE reads in MiXCR, one entry per CDR3 protein. Of 1.5 million to 2 million distinct CDR3 sequences in the sample, 49% are singletons; the top ten hold approximately 2.1%. Sequenced: blood. Receptors were obtained from a woman aged 40 to 55 in good health. CDR3s include the opening cysteine and the closing phenylalanine or tryptophan. The D gene is left open where the match is weak. The size field is filled for only some rows; it gives once, few, many or a size class.

d_gene,j_gene,v_gene,abundance,CDR3aa,CDR3nt
NA,TRBJ2-1,TRBV4-3,NA,CASSVRGDQVSYNEQFF,TGCGCCAGCAGTGTCAGGGGTGACCAGGTCTCCTACAATGAGCAGTTCTTC
NA,TRBJ2-7,TRBV7-2,NA,CASSLVGTSLGEQYF,TGTGCCAGCAGCTTAGTAGGGACTTCATTGGGCGAGCAGTACTTC
NA,TRBJ2-5,TRBV4-1,many,CASSQVLQETQYF,TGTGCCAGCAGCCAAGTACTCCAAGAGACCCAGTACTTC
NA,TRBJ2-5,TRBV6-2/TRBV6-3,NA,CASSYSVGSGRLQETQYF,TGTGCCAGCAGTTACTCGGTTGGTTCTGGGAGATTACAAGAGACCCAGTACTTC
TRBD1,TRBJ2-3,TRBV12-3/TRBV12-4,NA,CASNLGQGASDTQYF,TGTGCCAGCAACCTAGGACAGGGGGCATCAGATACGCAGTATTTT
TRBD1,TRBJ2-7,TRBV20-1,NA,CSAIPGQRSSEQYF,TGCAGTGCTATACCGGGACAGAGAAGCTCCGAGCAGTACTTC
NA,TRBJ1-2,TRBV20-1,NA,CSAGHSEDYGYTF,TGCAGTGCAGGGCACAGCGAGGACTATGGCTACACCTTC
TRBD2,TRBJ2-5,TRBV6-1,NA,CASSERALAGEYF,TGTGCCAGCAGTGAAAGAGCACTAGCGGGGGAGTACTTC
NA,TRBJ2-7,TRBV20-1,NA,CSASDRQFGAEQYF,TGCAGTGCTAGTGATAGACAGTTTGGGGCCGAGCAGTACTTC
NA,TRBJ2-5,TRBV7-2,NA,CASSFRLGSETQYF,TGTGCCAGCAGCTTTAGATTAGGGTCAGAGACCCAGTACTTC
NA,TRBJ2-5,TRBV7-2,few,CASSPGTWETQYF,TGTGCCAGCAGCCCAGGGACCTGGGAGACCCAGTACTTC
NA,TRBJ1-5,TRBV7-2,NA,CASSPPGGGRHQPQHF,TGTGCCAGCAGCCCCCCCGGCGGAGGGCGGCATCAGCCCCAGCATTTT
NA,TRBJ1-2,TRBV4-1,NA,CASSQESRRTYTF,TGCGCCAGCAGCCAAGAAAGTCGTAGAACCTACACCTTC
NA,TRBJ2-7,TRBV2,few,CATTEGRVGEQYF,TGTGCCACCACCGAGGGCAGGGTAGGAGAGCAGTACTTC
TRBD1,TRBJ2-3,TRBV6-6,NA,CASRPTGKGDTQYF,TGTGCCAGCCGACCGACAGGGAAGGGAGATACGCAGTATTTT
NA,TRBJ1-2,TRBV7-8,NA,CASSLEAVHGYTF,TGTGCCAGCAGCTTAGAGGCAGTCCATGGCTACACCTTC
NA,TRBJ2-5,TRBV7-9,NA,CASSLITGAAQETQYF,TGTGCCAGCAGCTTAATTACTGGGGCAGCCCAAGAGACCCAGTACTTC
TRBD1,TRBJ2-3,TRBV10-3,NA,CATRQGARTDTQYF,TGTGCCACACGACAGGGGGCTCGCACAGATACGCAGTATTTT
TRBD1,TRBJ2-3,TRBV7-9,NA,CASSKGQGHSTDTQYF,TGTGCCAGCAGCAAAGGACAGGGACATAGCACAGATACGCAGTATTTT
NA,TRBJ2-1,TRBV6-5,NA,CASRPTPGRVAEQFF,TGTGCCAGCAGACCAACCCCTGGCAGGGTAGCTGAGCAGTTCTTC
TRBD1,TRBJ1-5,TRBV6-2/TRBV6-3,NA,CASSGTGQGSNQPQHF,TGTGCCAGCAGTGGAACGGGACAGGGGAGCAATCAGCCCCAGCATTTT
TRBD1,TRBJ1-6,TRBV4-3,NA,CASSRGTVLNSPLHF,TGCGCCAGCAGCCGAGGGACAGTCCTAAATTCACCCCTCCACTTT
TRBD1,TRBJ2-3,TRBV24-1,NA,CATSDYSGTGVRDTQYF,TGTGCCACCAGTGATTACTCGGGGACAGGAGTAAGAGATACGCAGTATTTT
NA,TRBJ2-3,TRBV7-3,NA,CASSFAGMGDTQYF,TGTGCCAGCAGCTTTGCGGGGATGGGAGATACGCAGTATTTT
TRBD2,TRBJ2-7,TRBV4-2,NA,CASSQDVELAGQDEQYF,TGTGCCAGCAGCCAAGATGTGGAGCTAGCGGGCCAGGACGAGCAGTACTTC
NA,TRBJ1-6,TRBV6-5,NA,CASSYSEDSPLHF,TGTGCCAGCAGTTACTCGGAGGATTCACCCCTCCACTTT
TRBD1,TRBJ2-5,TRBV5-4,NA,CASTLQGAVETQYF,TGTGCCAGCACCCTACAGGGGGCTGTAGAGACCCAGTACTTC
TRBD2,TRBJ2-5,TRBV3-1,NA,CASQRLAEETQYF,TGTGCCAGCCAAAGACTAGCTGAGGAGACCCAGTACTTC
TRBD2,TRBJ2-7,TRBV15,few,CATSRGGTSEQYF,TGTGCCACGTCGCGGGGGGGAACTAGCGAGCAGTACTTC
TRBD2,TRBJ2-1,TRBV9,NA,CASSEGGLAGGSQFF,TGTGCCAGCAGCGAGGGAGGACTAGCGGGGGGGTCCCAGTTCTTC
TRBD1,TRBJ2-1,TRBV20-1,few,CSARGTGVAEQFF,TGCAGTGCTAGAGGGACAGGGGTAGCTGAGCAGTTCTTC
TRBD2,TRBJ2-7,TRBV10-3,once,CAIVLPSGDEQYF,TGTGCCATCGTTTTACCTAGCGGGGACGAGCAGTACTTC
TRBD1,TRBJ1-6,TRBV11-2,NA,CASSLTRAGQPLHF,TGTGCCAGCAGCTTAACACGGGCGGGACAGCCCCTCCACTTT
NA,TRBJ1-4,TRBV20-1,few,CSARDSVGALDEKLFF,TGCAGTGCTAGAGATAGTGTAGGGGCTTTAGATGAAAAACTGTTTTTT
TRBD2,TRBJ2-5,TRBV6-1,few,CASTVRAGQETQYF,TGTGCCAGCACGGTGAGAGCGGGGCAAGAGACCCAGTACTTC
NA,TRBJ2-7,TRBV13,NA,CASRALNEQYF,TGTGCCAGCAGGGCCCTCAATGAGCAGTACTTC
TRBD1,TRBJ1-1,TRBV5-1,few,CASSDRANTEAFF,TGTGCCAGCAGTGACAGGGCGAACACTGAAGCTTTCTTT
TRBD1,TRBJ1-2,TRBV12-5,NA,CASGLDQGTGEGYTF,TGTGCTAGTGGTTTGGACCAAGGGACAGGGGAGGGCTACACCTTC
NA,TRBJ2-7,TRBV7-2,NA,CASSLTPAYEQYF,TGTGCCAGCAGCCTTACTCCCGCCTACGAGCAGTACTTC
NA,TRBJ2-7,TRBV7-3,NA,CASSPGGRSSYNEQYF,TGTGCCAGCAGCCCCGGCGGCAGGAGCTCCTACAATGAGCAGTACTTC
NA,TRBJ1-1,TRBV20-1,NA,CSAIPLTGVNTEAFF,TGCAGTGCTATACCACTGACAGGTGTGAACACTGAAGCTTTCTTT
TRBD1,TRBJ2-2,TRBV12-3/TRBV12-4,NA,CASSLATGIGGELFF,TGTGCCAGCAGTTTAGCGACAGGGATCGGCGGGGAGCTGTTTTTT
NA,TRBJ2-3,TRBV4-3,NA,CASSQDMRAAQYF,TGCGCCAGCAGCCAAGATATGAGAGCAGCGCAGTATTTT
TRBD1,TRBJ2-2,TRBV28,NA,CASSLYRDSLGELFF,TGTGCCAGCAGTTTATACCGGGACAGTTTGGGGGAGCTGTTTTTT
NA,TRBJ2-1,TRBV6-2/TRBV6-3,NA,CASSYSVRLGGYNEQFF,TGTGCCAGCAGTTACTCGGTGAGGTTGGGGGGCTACAATGAGCAGTTCTTC
TRBD2,TRBJ2-1,TRBV7-8,NA,CASSFPRGGVTNEQFF,TGTGCCAGCAGCTTCCCCCGGGGGGGCGTTACAAATGAGCAGTTCTTC
TRBD1,TRBJ2-4,TRBV7-2,few,CASSADRVKNIQYF,TGTGCCAGCAGCGCGGACAGGGTGAAAAACATTCAGTACTTC